This T cell receptor beta chain was retrieved from a study of blood T cells in healthy people across ages. There are many counts of this clonotype. Those donating, healthy Caucasian individuals from Russia, were aged about 6 to 100. Combining a sample-barcoded 5' primer with a J-beta primer mix, a second PCR ran for roughly 7 to 12 cycles. Each CDR3 protein gets one entry after TCRdb re-called the 5' RACE reads with MiXCR. The sample has about 810,000 distinct CDR3 sequences; roughly 34% are singletons. Trimming removed 6 bases from V and 3 bases from J, with 18 bases in between. CDR3 length: 15 residues. From germline, CDR1 is LGHDT and CDR2 YNNKEL (reference sequence).

The chain combines TRBV3-1 with TRBJ2-7; a possible D gene is TRBD2 (6 bases). The sequenced sample consisted of blood. This clonotype was sampled from a man between 18 and 29 years old in good health. The DNA for the CDR3 is TGTGCCAGCAGTCCTGGTACACTAGCCTACTACGAGCAGTACTTC. Amino acids: CASSPGTLAYYEQYF.